The 30 T cell receptor beta chains below all came from one sample that was sequenced in a study of radiotherapy plus CTLA-4 blockade in lung cancer. Using immunoSEQ multiplex PCR, the repertoire was profiled, and TCRdb retains in-frame clones only, with some absent. Of about 45,000 clones listed, 73% are singletons. The starting material was peripheral blood, obtained from a patient treated with radiotherapy plus ipilimumab. All receptors come from a human donor with non-small cell lung cancer who had a complete response to radiotherapy plus ipilimumab.

The chain combines TRBV30 with TRBJ1-5; no firm D call. V shed 5 bases and J shed 3 bases, with 11 bases lying between them. The CDR3 is 13 residues long. The germline V gene has CDR1 GTSNPN and CDR2 SVGIG (reference sequence). The CDR3 here is CAWGAGDNQPQHF. The CDR3, as DNA: TGTGCCTGGGGCGCGGGTGACAATCAGCCCCAGCATTTT.

The chain has TRBV4-1 and TRBJ2-7; 10 nucleotides match TRBD1. Germline V gene data show CDR1 as MGHRA and CDR2 as YSYEKL. The trim removed 1 base at V and 2 bases at J, leaving 5 bases unmatched. There are 16 residues in the CDR3. CDR3 protein: CASSQAPGQGTYEQYF. CDR3 DNA sequence: TGCGCCAGCAGCCAAGCACCGGGACAGGGGACCTACGAGCAGTACTTC.

This chain connects TRBV7-2 to TRBJ2-6; tentative D call: TRBD1 (5 bases). The germline CDR1 and CDR2 sequences are SGHTA and FQGNSA. V was shortened by 1 base and J by 4 bases, with 11 bases between the two germline ends. The CDR3 is 16 residues long. The CDR3, as DNA: TGTGCCAGCAGCTTAGTAAGGGGATCCGGGGCCAACGTCCTGACTTTC. Translating gives CASSLVRGSGANVLTF.

The chain employs TRBV4-2 and TRBJ2-1, with D possibly TRBD2 on 5 matching bases. Per germline, CDR1 LGHNA and CDR2 YNFKEQ. This CDR3 is 17 amino acids long. The germline V and J ends were trimmed by 6 bases and 7 bases, with 25 bases remaining between them. The CDR3 DNA reads as TGTGCCAGCAGGAAGACCGGGGAACGATTATCGGGGAATGAGCAGTTCTTC. This sequence encodes CASRKTGERLSGNEQFF.

This chain uses TRBV27 with TRBJ1-2; TRBD1 is a possible D gene (6 bases). The CDR3 consists of 14 residues. The germline V and J ends were trimmed by 5 bases and 8 bases, with 18 bases remaining between them. CDR1 and CDR2 from the germline V gene are MNHEY and SMNVEV (reference sequence). The CDR3 DNA reads as TGTGCCAGCAGTCCGTGGACAGACGCCAGAGGCTACACCTTC. Encoded protein: CASSPWTDARGYTF.

This clone showed up just a few times. The chain joins TRBV4-2 to TRBJ2-7; TRBD2 agrees at 9 bases. Germline-derived CDR1 and CDR2 are LGHNA and YNFKEQ. The CDR3 contains 15 residues. V trimming: 1 base; J trimming: 2 bases; junction bases outside the gene matches: 3. CDR3 sequence reads: CASSQVAGATYEQYF. In DNA, the CDR3 is TGTGCCAGCAGCCAAGTAGCGGGAGCGACCTACGAGCAGTACTTC.

The rearrangement uses TRBV28 and TRBJ2-2; D is unclear. The germline gives CDR1 MDHEN, CDR2 SYDVKM. This CDR3 has 13 amino acids. Trimming removed 3 bases from V and 4 bases from J, with 6 bases in between. CDR3 sequence (DNA): TGTGCCAGCAGTTTGCGGTTCACCGGGGAGCTGTTTTTT. It encodes CASSLRFTGELFF.

The V call is TRBV7-2, the J call TRBJ2-6, with D maybe TRBD1 (5 bases). Germline values: CDR1 SGHTA, CDR2 FQGNSA. Trimming cost V 0 bases and J 0 bases, with 12 bases left between them. This CDR3 has 18 residues. In DNA form, the CDR3 reads TGTGCCAGCAGCTTAGCCGGACAAACCTTCTCTGGGGCCAACGTCCTGACTTTC. This codes for CASSLAGQTFSGANVLTF.

The rearrangement joins TRBV5-4 to TRBJ2-7; TRBD2 agrees at 10 bases. The CDR3 runs 16 residues. Trimming took 4 bases from V and 6 from J; bases not matched to a gene: 13. Germline V gene sequence: CDR1 SGHNT, CDR2 YYREEE (reference sequence). As DNA, the CDR3 is TGTGCCAGCAGCGCGGGGAGGCTAGCGGGAGATCCCGAGCAGTACTTC. It encodes CASSAGRLAGDPEQYF.

This chain links TRBV5-1 with TRBJ2-5; 15 nucleotides align to TRBD2. This CDR3 is 16 amino acids long. After removal of 4 bases from V and 5 bases from J, the junction contained 6 bases not matched to a gene. The germline CDR1 and CDR2 sequences are SGHRS and YFSETQ. The CDR3 spells CASSRGLAGGVETQYF. Written as DNA, the CDR3 is TGCGCCAGCAGCCGGGGACTAGCGGGGGGTGTGGAGACCCAGTACTTC.

There are a few counts of this clone. This rearrangement joins TRBV19 to TRBJ2-5, with TRBD1 identical over 10 bases. The CDR3 sequence is 15 residues long. Losses at the gene ends were 7 bases for V and 4 bases for J; bases not matched to a gene: 9. Per germline, CDR1 LNHDA and CDR2 SQIVND (reference sequence). CDR3 nucleotide sequence: TGTGCCAGTAAACCCCGGGACAGGGGTATAGAGACCCAGTACTTC. Its translation is CASKPRDRGIETQYF.

This clone turned up a few times. The chain has TRBV19 and TRBJ1-1; 8 positions agree with TRBD1. The V and J ends lost 4 bases and 6 bases, in that order; junction bases with no gene match: 10. CDR3 length equals 15 residues. In germline, CDR1 is LNHDA, CDR2 SQIVND (reference sequence). In DNA, the CDR3 is TGTGCCAGTAGTACCCTCGACAGGGGCGAGGCTGAAGCTTTCTTT. Translating gives CASSTLDRGEAEAFF.

CDR3 sequence (DNA): TGCGCCAGCAGTCAAAAAGTGTGGGGAGGCTCCTACGAGCAGTACTTC. Translated, it gives CASSQKVWGGSYEQYF. The chain employs TRBV23-1 and TRBJ2-7, with D maybe TRBD2 (6 bases). TRBV23-1 is labeled an ORF, and its function is uncertain. V was pared by 2 bases and J by 0 bases, with 14 bases between. The CDR3 consists of 16 residues.

The gene calls are TRBV19 and TRBJ1-4; 7 positions agree with TRBD1. The CDR3 runs 15 residues. Germline values: CDR1 LNHDA, CDR2 SQIVND (reference sequence). V shed 8 bases and J 7 bases; nucleotides not matched to a gene: 13. DNA for the CDR3: TGTGCCAGTCAATCCGGCGGGGACAGAACTGAAAAACTGTTTTTT. It specifies CASQSGGDRTEKLFF.

The chain joins TRBV9 to TRBJ1-6; 10 nucleotides agree with TRBD1. The CDR3 is made up of 16 amino acids. The junction had 6 bases not matched to a gene; V was cut back by 0 bases and J by 9 bases. Germline assignment: CDR1 SGDLS and CDR2 YYNGEE. The CDR3 reads CASSVEEGQGSSPLHF. CDR3 DNA sequence: TGTGCCAGCAGCGTAGAGGAGGGACAGGGGTCTTCACCCCTCCACTTT.

The V call is TRBV5-1, the J call TRBJ2-3; D remains ambiguous. The CDR3 has 15 amino acids. The germline gives CDR1 SGHRS, CDR2 YFSETQ. Trimming pared 4 bases from V and 4 bases from J, leaving 16 bases between. CDR3 sequence: CASSPPAARADTQYF. CDR3 sequence (DNA): TGCGCCAGCAGCCCCCCCGCGGCCCGTGCAGATACGCAGTATTTT. Looking up the rest from reference TRBV5-1 and TRBJ2-3 gives the full variable domain: KAGVTQTPRYLIKTRGQQVTLSCSPISGHRSVSWYQQTPGQGLQFLFEYFSETQRNKGNFPGRFSGRQFSNSRSEMNVSTLELGDSALYLCASSPPAARADTQYFGPGTRLTVL.

The J gene is TRBJ2-3, the V gene TRBV7-9, with D maybe TRBD2 (6 bases). CDR3 length: 16 residues. Trimming removed 7 bases from V and 5 bases from J, with 22 bases in between. Germline V gene sequence: CDR1 SEHNR, CDR2 FQNEAQ (reference sequence). DNA for the CDR3: TGTGCCAGCAACCTCGGGACTTCTACCAGAGGAGATACGCAGTATTTT. This encodes CASNLGTSTRGDTQYF.

The chain joins TRBV18 to TRBJ1-4; TRBD1 is a possible D gene (5 bases). The V gene lost 6 bases and the J gene lost 8 bases, with 16 bases spanning the gap. Per germline, CDR1 KGHSH and CDR2 LQKENI. This CDR3 is 14 amino acids long. CDR3 coding DNA: TGTGCCAGCTCGACAGCTTCCCTGGGGGAAAAACTGTTTTTT. This translates into CASSTASLGEKLFF.

This clone has more than one count but fewer than ten. The CDR3 nucleotides read TGTGCCAGCAGCGCCCAGGTGAACACTGAAGCTTTCTTT. It is translated as CASSAQVNTEAFF. This chain uses TRBV13 with TRBJ1-1; D unresolved. Trimming cost V 5 bases and J 0 bases, with 7 bases left between them. The V gene's germline CDR1 is PRHDT and CDR2 FYEKMQ (reference sequence). This CDR3 comprises 13 residues.

This clone was recorded a few times. The J gene is TRBJ1-3, the V gene TRBV7-2; possible D gene TRBD1, 6 bases. Germline V gives CDR1 SGHTA, CDR2 FQGNSA. V was cut by 1 base and J by 4 bases, with 8 bases left in between. This CDR3 has 14 residues. The CDR3 loop is CASSLEGGGNTIYF. CDR3 DNA sequence: TGTGCCAGCAGCTTAGAGGGGGGGGGAAACACCATATATTTT.

The rearrangement uses TRBV7-2 and TRBJ2-5, with D possibly being TRBD1 (5 bases). Germline V gene lookup returns CDR1 SGHTA and CDR2 FQGNSA. Trimming stripped 5 bases from V and 7 bases from J, with 8 bases between. This CDR3 spans 11 amino acids. CDR3 sequence (DNA): TGTGCCAGCAGCCAAGGGGTGACCCAGTACTTC. Encoded protein: CASSQGVTQYF.

V gene TRBV15 combines with J gene TRBJ2-3, with 7 bases fitting TRBD2. V dropped 0 bases and J dropped 0; count of bases not matched to a gene: 9. The CDR3 length is 18 residues. Per germline, CDR1 LNHNV and CDR2 YYDKDF (reference sequence). The chain's CDR3 is CATSRDRGELSSTDTQYF. CDR3 bases: TGTGCCACCAGCAGAGATCGGGGGGAGCTCTCAAGCACAGATACGCAGTATTTT.

J is TRBJ2-7 and V is TRBV6-6; D gene unclear. Trimming took 2 bases from V and 0 from J, leaving 8 bases between them. CDR3 length: 14 residues. Germline assignment: CDR1 MNHNY and CDR2 SVGAGI (reference sequence). This CDR3 is CASSYGQNSYEQYF. In DNA form, the CDR3 reads TGTGCCAGCAGTTACGGGCAGAACTCCTACGAGCAGTACTTC.

The chain has TRBV6-5 and TRBJ2-5; 8 positions agree with TRBD1. The closer fit of TRBJ2-7 to the DNA end suggests the J call may be wrong. The CDR3 covers 14 residues. Germline CDR1 reads MNHEY; CDR2 reads SVGAGI. This chain's CDR3 is CASSPRQGPYEQYF. For the CDR3, the DNA is TGTGCCAGCAGTCCTAGACAGGGGCCCTACGAGCAGTACTTC.

V is TRBV10-3 and J is TRBJ2-7, with TRBD2 as a possible D gene (10 bases). This CDR3 contains 18 residues. Germline values: CDR1 ENHRY, CDR2 SYGVKD. V was clipped by 4 bases and J by 1 base, with 23 bases between them. CDR3 coding DNA: TGTGCCATCAGTGGGACAGGGGAAGCGGGGGGGTGGTCCTACGAGCAGTACTTC. Its protein product is CAISGTGEAGGWSYEQYF.

The chain couples TRBV4-3 to TRBJ1-1, with unresolved D. The germline V gene encodes CDR1 LGHNA and CDR2 YSLEER. Between the trimmed V and J ends, which lost 0 bases and 9 bases, there was a span of 8 bases. The CDR3 spans 12 residues. The CDR3 coding sequence is TGCGCCAGCAGCCAAGATCGGAGAAAAGCTTTCTTT. Translating gives CASSQDRRKAFF.

V is TRBV10-3 and J is TRBJ1-3; D gene ambiguous. The CDR3 consists of 13 residues. Trimming cost V 0 bases and J 9 bases, with 9 bases left between them. Looked up from germline, CDR1 is ENHRY and CDR2 is SYGVKD. The CDR3 reads CAISESERGTIYF. CDR3 in DNA: TGTGCCATCAGTGAGTCGGAGAGAGGCACCATATATTTT.

This clone was counted a single time. The rearrangement links TRBV19 to TRBJ2-6; tentatively, D is TRBD2 (5 bases). Germline V gives CDR1 LNHDA, CDR2 SQIVND (reference sequence). Deletions cut 1 base from V and 4 bases from J, with 11 bases between. The CDR3 is 16 amino acids. Here the CDR3 reads CASSIVGGMGANVLTF. In DNA form, the CDR3 reads TGTGCCAGTAGTATAGTTGGAGGAATGGGGGCCAACGTCCTGACTTTC.

The chain couples TRBV28 to TRBJ2-7, with no clear D. Germline lookup yields CDR1 MDHEN and CDR2 SYDVKM. Deletions cut 10 bases from V and 3 bases from J, with 19 bases between. This CDR3 contains 14 residues. The CDR3, as DNA: TGTGCCACCACGCGAACAGACCCGATCTACGAGCAGTACTTC. Its translation is CATTRTDPIYEQYF.

Comments on this clone: Other DNA sequences in the sample encode the same CDR3. This chain uses TRBV25-1 with TRBJ2-7; 11 bases map to TRBD1. The germline V gene has CDR1 MGHDK and CDR2 SYGVNS. The CDR3 extends over 14 amino acids. With V trimmed by 6 bases and J by 3 bases, 4 bases remained unmatched. The CDR3 loop is CASSGDRGNYEQYF. CDR3 DNA sequence: TGTGCCAGCAGCGGGGACAGGGGGAACTACGAGCAGTACTTC.